This T cell receptor beta chain was documented in a study of response to subunit inactivated influenza vaccine (dated by TCRdb to 2016 to 2019). In the study overall: Deep quantitative T cell receptor repertoire profiling was used in the study to track responses to a trivalent subunit inactivated influenza vaccine. Summary of the overall study and its limitations: The authors suggested that each seasonal influenza vaccination may recruit only a limited number of new T cells.

This clonotype was picked up a small number of times. The target of this receptor is not known. Base qualities are not recorded, but no much larger clone differs from it by a single base. The sample's time point label is to be understood as: 45 days after influenza vaccine administration. The library was built by means of RT-PCR. The sample was run on an Illumina HiSeq 2500. TCRdb reworked the public reads: Q25 trimming with fastp, MiXCR clone assembly, productive beta chains retained. Each CDR3 protein appears once, grouped with its most common genes and DNA. This sample holds some 480,000 distinct CDR3 sequences; around 9.9% were observed only once. In total, the top ten clones hold roughly 12% of the sample. Sequenced here: PBMCs from blood, sampled 40 to 50 days after vaccination. The receptor comes from a man between 45 and 60 years old who received an inactivated influenza vaccine. Donor details come from another sample of the same person, matched by shared clones.

The DNA sequence reads TGTGCCAGCAGTCCACAACAGGCGGGCCGACTAAATGAGCAGTTCTTC. This gives the protein CASSPQQAGRLNEQFF. The rearrangement joined TRBV27 to TRBJ2-1; the D call is tentative, TRBD1 or TRBD2, as each matches 5 bases. Its CDR3 holds 16 amino acids, cysteine through phenylalanine. The sequence is cut down to CDR3 DNA, 48 bases in frame from base 1. The germline ends are 21 bases apart after V is trimmed by 5 bases and J by 7 bases. CDR1 and CDR2 are drawn from the germline V gene (reference sequence): MNHEY, SMNVEV.